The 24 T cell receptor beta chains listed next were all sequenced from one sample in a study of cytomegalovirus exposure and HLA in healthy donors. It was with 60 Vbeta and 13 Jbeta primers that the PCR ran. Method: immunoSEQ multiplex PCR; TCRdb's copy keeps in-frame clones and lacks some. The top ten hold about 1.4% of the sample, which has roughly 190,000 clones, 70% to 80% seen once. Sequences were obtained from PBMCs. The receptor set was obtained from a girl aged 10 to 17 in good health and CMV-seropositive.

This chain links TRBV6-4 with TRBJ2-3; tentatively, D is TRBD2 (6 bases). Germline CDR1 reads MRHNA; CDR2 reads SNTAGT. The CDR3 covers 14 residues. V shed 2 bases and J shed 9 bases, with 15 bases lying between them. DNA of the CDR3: TGTGCCAGCAGTGACACCCAGTACCGGGGGACGCAGTATTTT. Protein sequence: CASSDTQYRGTQYF.

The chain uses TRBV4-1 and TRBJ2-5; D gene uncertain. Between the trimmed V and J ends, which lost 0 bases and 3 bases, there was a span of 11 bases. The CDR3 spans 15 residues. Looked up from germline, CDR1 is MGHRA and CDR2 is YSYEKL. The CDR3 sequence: CASSQEVLNEETQYF. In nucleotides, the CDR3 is TGCGCCAGCAGCCAAGAGGTACTTAACGAAGAGACCCAGTACTTC.

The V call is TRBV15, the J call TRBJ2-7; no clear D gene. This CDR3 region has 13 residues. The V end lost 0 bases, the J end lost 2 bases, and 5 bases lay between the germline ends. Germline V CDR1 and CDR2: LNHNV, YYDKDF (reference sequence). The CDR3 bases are TGTGCCACCAGCAGAGATCTTACCTACGAGCAGTACTTC. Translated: CATSRDLTYEQYF.

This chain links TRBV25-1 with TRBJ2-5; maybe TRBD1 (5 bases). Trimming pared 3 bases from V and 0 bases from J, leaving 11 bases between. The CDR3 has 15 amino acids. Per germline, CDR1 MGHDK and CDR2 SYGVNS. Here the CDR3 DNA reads TGTGCCAGCAGTGATTCAGGGAAGTACCAAGAGACCCAGTACTTC. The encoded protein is CASSDSGKYQETQYF.

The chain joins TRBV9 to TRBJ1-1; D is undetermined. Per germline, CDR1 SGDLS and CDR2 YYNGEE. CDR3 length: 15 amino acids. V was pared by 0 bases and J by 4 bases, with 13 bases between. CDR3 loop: CASSVGPGMGTEAFF. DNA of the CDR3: TGTGCCAGCAGCGTAGGTCCGGGGATGGGCACTGAAGCTTTCTTT. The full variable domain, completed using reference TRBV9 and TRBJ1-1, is DSGVTQTPKHLITATGQRVTLRCSPRSGDLSVYWYQQSLDQGLQFLIQYYNGEERAKGNILERFSAQQFPDLHSELNLSSLELGDSALYFCASSVGPGMGTEAFFGQGTRLTVV.

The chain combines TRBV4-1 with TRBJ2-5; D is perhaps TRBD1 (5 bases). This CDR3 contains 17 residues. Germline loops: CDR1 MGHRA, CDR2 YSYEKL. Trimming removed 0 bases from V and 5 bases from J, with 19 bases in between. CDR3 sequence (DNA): TGCGCCAGCAGCCAAGATTACCTCCTAAAGGGGTGGGAGACCCAGTACTTC. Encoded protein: CASSQDYLLKGWETQYF.

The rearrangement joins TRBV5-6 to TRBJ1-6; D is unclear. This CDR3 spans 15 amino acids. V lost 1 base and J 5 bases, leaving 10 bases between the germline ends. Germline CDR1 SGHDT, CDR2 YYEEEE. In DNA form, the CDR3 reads TGTGCCAGCAGCTTGATTCCTACGAATAATTCACCCCTCCACTTT. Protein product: CASSLIPTNNSPLHF.

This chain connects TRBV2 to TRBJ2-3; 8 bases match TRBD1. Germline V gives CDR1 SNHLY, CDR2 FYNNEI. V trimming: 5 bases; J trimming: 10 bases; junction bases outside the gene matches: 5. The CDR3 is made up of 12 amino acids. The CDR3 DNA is TGTGCCAGCAGTACCGGACAGGGATCGCAGTATTTT. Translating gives CASSTGQGSQYF.

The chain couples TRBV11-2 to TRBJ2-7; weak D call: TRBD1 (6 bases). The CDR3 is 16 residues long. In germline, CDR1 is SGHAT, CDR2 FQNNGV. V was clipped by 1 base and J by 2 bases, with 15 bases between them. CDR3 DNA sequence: TGTGCCAGCAGCTTAGGACTTTGGACAGAAACCTACGAGCAGTACTTC. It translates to CASSLGLWTETYEQYF.

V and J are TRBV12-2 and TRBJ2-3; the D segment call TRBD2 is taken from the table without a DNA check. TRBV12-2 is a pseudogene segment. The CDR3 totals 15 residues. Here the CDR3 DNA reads TGTGCAAGTCGCTCCCCCCGGGGGAGCACAGATACGCAGTATTTT. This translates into CASRSPRGSTDTQYF.

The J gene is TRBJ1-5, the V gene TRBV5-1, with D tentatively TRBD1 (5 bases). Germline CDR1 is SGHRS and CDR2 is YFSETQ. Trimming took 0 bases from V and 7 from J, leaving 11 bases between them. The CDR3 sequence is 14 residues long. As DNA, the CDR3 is TGCGCCAGCAGCTTGGCCGGGAGGGACCAGCCCCAGCATTTT. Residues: CASSLAGRDQPQHF.

The CDR3 spells CASSLERGLETQYF. As DNA, the CDR3 is TGCGCCAGCAGCTTGGAGCGGGGTTTAGAGACCCAGTACTTC. The chain uses TRBV5-1 and TRBJ2-5; TRBD2 matches at 7 bases. After removal of 0 bases from V and 4 bases from J, the junction contained 3 bases not matched to a gene. Germline assignment: CDR1 SGHRS and CDR2 YFSETQ. The CDR3 spans 14 residues.

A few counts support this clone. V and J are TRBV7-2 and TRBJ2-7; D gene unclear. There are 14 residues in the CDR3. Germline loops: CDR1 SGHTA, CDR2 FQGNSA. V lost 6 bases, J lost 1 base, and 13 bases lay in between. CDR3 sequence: CASSSTVISYEQYF. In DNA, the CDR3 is TGTGCCAGCAGTTCAACGGTGATTTCCTACGAGCAGTACTTC.

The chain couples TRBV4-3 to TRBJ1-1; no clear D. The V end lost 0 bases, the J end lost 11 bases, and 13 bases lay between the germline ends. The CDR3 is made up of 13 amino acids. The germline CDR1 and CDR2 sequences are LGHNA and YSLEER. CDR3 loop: CASSQDLGGEAFF. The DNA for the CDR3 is TGCGCCAGCAGCCAAGATCTGGGAGGAGAGGCTTTCTTT.

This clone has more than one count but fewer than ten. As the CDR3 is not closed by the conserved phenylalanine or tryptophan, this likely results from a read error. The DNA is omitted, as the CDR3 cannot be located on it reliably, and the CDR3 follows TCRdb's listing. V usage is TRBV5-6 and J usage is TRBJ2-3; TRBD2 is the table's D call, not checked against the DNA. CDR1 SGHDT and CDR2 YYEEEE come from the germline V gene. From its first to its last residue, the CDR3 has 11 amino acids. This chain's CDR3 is CASSLAQGLAI.

This chain's CDR3 is CATQLAGGPGQYF. The CDR3, as DNA: TGTGCCACACAACTAGCGGGGGGGCCTGGGCAGTACTTC. V is TRBV10-3 and J is TRBJ2-7; 13 bases match TRBD2. The trim removed 10 bases at V and 9 bases at J, leaving 9 bases unmatched. This CDR3 is built from 13 residues. Germline loops: CDR1 ENHRY, CDR2 SYGVKD.

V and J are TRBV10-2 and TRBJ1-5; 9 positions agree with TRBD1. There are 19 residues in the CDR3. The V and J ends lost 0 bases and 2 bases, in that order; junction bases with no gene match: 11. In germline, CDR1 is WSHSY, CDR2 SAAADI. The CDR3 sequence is CASSESRTGAPVGNQPQHF. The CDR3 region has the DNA TGCGCCAGCAGTGAGTCGAGGACAGGGGCCCCGGTGGGCAATCAGCCCCAGCATTTT.

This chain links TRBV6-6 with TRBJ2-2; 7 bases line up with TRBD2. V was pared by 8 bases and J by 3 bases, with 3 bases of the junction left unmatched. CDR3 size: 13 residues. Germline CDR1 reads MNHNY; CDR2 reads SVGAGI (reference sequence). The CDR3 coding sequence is TGTGCCAGCGGGGAGGGGTACACCGGGGAGCTGTTTTTT. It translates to CASGEGYTGELFF.

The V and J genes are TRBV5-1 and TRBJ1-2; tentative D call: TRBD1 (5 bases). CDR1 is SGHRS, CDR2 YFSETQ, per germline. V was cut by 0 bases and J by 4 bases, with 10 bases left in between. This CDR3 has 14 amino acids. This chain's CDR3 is CASSLGQGLYGYTF. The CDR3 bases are TGCGCCAGCAGCTTGGGGCAGGGACTCTATGGCTACACCTTC.

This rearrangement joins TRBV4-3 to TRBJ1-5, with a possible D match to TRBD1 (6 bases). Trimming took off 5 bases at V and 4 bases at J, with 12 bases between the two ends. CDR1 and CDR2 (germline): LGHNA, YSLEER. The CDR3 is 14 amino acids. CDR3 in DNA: TGCGCCAGCAGCGGGGACACTTATAATCAGCCCCAGCATTTT. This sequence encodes CASSGDTYNQPQHF.

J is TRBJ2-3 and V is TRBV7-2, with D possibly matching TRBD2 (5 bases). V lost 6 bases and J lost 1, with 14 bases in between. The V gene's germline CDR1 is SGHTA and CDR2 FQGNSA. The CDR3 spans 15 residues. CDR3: CASSFGIPGTDTQYF. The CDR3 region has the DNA TGTGCCAGCAGTTTCGGGATCCCCGGCACAGATACGCAGTATTTT.

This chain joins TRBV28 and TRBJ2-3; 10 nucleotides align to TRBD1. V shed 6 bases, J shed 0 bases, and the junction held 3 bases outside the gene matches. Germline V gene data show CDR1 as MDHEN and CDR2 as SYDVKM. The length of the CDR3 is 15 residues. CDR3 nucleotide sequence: TGTGCCAGCAGCTCGGGACAGGGGAGCACAGATACGCAGTATTTT. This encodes CASSSGQGSTDTQYF.

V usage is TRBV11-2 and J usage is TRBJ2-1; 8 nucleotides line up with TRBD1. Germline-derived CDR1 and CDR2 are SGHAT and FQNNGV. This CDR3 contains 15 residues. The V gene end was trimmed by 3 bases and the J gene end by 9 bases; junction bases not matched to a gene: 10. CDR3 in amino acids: CASSFLDREKGEQFF. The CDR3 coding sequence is TGTGCCAGCAGCTTCTTGGACAGGGAGAAGGGTGAGCAGTTCTTC. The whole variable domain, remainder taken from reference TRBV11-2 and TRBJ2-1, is EAGVAQSPRYKIIEKRQSVAFWCNPISGHATLYWYQQILGQGPKLLIQFQNNGVVDDSQLPKDRFSAERLKGVDSTLKIQPAKLEDSAVYLCASSFLDREKGEQFFGPGTRLTVL.

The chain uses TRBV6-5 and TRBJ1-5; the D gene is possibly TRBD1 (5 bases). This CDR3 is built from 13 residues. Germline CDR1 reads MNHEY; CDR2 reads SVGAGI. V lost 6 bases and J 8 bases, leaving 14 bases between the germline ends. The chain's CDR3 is CASSGDGGEPQHF. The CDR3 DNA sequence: TGTGCCAGCAGCGGAGACGGGGGAGAGCCCCAGCATTTT.